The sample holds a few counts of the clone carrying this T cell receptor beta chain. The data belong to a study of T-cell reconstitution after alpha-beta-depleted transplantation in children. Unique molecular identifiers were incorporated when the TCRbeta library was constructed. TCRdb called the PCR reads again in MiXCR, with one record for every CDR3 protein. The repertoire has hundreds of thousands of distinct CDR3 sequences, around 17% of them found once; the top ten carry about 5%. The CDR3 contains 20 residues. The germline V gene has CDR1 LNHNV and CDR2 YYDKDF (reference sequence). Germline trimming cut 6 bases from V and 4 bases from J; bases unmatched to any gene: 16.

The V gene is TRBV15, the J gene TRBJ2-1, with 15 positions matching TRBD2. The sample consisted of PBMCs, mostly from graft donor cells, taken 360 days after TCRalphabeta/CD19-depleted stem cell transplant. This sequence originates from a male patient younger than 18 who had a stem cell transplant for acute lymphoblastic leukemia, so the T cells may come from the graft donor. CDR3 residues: CATRGEGLAGGGVSYNEQFF. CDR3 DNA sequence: TGTGCCACCAGGGGAGAGGGACTAGCGGGAGGTGGTGTTTCGTACAATGAGCAGTTCTTC.